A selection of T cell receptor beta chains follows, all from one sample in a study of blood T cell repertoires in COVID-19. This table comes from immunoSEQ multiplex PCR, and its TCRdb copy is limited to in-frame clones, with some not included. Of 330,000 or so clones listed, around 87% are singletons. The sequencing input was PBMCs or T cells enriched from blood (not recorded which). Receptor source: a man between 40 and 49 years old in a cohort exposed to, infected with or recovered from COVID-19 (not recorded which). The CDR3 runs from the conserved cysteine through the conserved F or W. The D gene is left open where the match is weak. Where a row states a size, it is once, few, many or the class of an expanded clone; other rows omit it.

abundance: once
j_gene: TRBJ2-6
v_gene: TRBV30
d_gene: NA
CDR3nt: TGTGCCTGGAGTGTTGGACAGGGGGCCAACGTCCTGACTTTC
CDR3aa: CAWSVGQGANVLTF

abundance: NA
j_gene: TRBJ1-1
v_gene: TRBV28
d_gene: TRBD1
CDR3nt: TGTGCCAGCACCCCGGACAGGGTGAACACTGAAGCTTTCTTT
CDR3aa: CASTPDRVNTEAFF

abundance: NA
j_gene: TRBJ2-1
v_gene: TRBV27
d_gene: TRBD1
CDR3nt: TGTGCCAGCAGTGTTAGTCCGGGACAGGACGTATACAATGAGCAGTTCTTC
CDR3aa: CASSVSPGQDVYNEQFF

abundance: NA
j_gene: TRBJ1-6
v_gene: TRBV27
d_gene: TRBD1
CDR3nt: TGTGCCAGCAGTCTCCGGGACAGGGGTAATTCACCCCTCCACTTT
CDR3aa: CASSLRDRGNSPLHF

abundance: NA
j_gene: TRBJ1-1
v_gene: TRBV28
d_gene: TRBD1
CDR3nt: TGTGCCAGCAGAGAAGCGACAGGGGCTGACACTGAAGCTTTCTTT
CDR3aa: CASREATGADTEAFF

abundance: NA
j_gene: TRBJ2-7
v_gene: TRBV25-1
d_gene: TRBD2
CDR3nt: TGTGCCAGCAGTGCGGGACTAGCGGGAGCCTACGAGCAGTACTTC
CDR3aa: CASSAGLAGAYEQYF

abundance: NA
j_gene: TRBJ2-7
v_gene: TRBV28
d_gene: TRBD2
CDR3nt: TGTGCCAGCAGTCCGCGGACTAGCGTCTACGAGCAGTACTTC
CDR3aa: CASSPRTSVYEQYF

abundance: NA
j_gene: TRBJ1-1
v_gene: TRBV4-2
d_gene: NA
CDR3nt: TGTGCCAGCAGCCAAGAGCCTGACATGAACACTGAAGCTTTCTTT
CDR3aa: CASSQEPDMNTEAFF

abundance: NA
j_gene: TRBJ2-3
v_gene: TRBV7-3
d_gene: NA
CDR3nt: TGTGCCAGCAGCTTAACTGGGAGGAGGGATACGCAGTATTTT
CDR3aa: CASSLTGRRDTQYF

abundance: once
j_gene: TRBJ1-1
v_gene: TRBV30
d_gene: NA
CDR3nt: TGTGCCTGGAGTGTACAGGTTGAAGCTTTCTTT
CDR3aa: CAWSVQVEAFF

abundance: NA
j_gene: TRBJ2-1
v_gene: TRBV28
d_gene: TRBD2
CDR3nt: TGTGCCAGCAGTTCGGCGGGAGGAAACAATGAGCAGTTCTTC
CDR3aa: CASSSAGGNNEQFF

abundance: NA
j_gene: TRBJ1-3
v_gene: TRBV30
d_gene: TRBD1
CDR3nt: TGTGCCTGGAGTGTAGCAGGGGGCGGAAACACCATATATTTT
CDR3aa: CAWSVAGGGNTIYF

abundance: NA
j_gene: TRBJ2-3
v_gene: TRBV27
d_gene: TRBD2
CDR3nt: TGTGCCAGCAGTTACTTACTAGCGGGAGTCAGGGATACGCAGTATTTT
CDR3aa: CASSYLLAGVRDTQYF

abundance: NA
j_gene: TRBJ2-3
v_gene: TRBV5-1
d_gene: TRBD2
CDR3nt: TGCGCCAGCCGACTAGCGGGAGGGGACACAGATACGCAGTATTTT
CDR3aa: CASRLAGGDTDTQYF

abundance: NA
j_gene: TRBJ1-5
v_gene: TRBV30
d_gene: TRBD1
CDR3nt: TGTGCCTGGAGCCCTGGACAGGGGAATCAGCCCCAGCATTTT
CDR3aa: CAWSPGQGNQPQHF

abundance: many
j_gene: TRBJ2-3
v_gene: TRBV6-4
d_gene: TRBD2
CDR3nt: TGTGCCAGCAGTGACTCGACTAGCGGGAGCACAGATACGCAGTATTTT
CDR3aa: CASSDSTSGSTDTQYF

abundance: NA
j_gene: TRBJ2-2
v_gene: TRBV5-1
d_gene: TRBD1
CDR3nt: TGCGCCAGCAGCCCGGGACAGGTAACCGGGGAGCTGTTTTTT
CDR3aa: CASSPGQVTGELFF

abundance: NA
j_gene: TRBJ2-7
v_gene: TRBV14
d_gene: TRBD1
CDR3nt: TGTGCCAGCAGCCGACAACAGGGGATCTACGAGCAGTACTTC
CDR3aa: CASSRQQGIYEQYF

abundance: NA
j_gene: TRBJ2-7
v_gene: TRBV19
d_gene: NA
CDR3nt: TGTGCCAGTAGTATTCGGGCAGGGATGTATTACGAGCAGTACTTC
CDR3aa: CASSIRAGMYYEQYF

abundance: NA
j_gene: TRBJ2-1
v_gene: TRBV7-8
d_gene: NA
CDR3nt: TGTGCCAGCAGCCACGGACTCGTCCCCAACTCCTACAATGAGCAGTTCTTC
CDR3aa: CASSHGLVPNSYNEQFF

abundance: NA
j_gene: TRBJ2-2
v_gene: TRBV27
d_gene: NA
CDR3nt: TGTGCCAGCAGTTTAGGGGGGACCGGGGAGCTGTTTTTT
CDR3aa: CASSLGGTGELFF

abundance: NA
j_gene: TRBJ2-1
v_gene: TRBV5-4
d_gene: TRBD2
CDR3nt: TGTGCCAGCAGCCCGGCCCCACTAGCGGGAGTTAATGAGCAGTTCTTC
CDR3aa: CASSPAPLAGVNEQFF

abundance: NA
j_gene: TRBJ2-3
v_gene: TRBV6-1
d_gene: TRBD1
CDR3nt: TGTGCCAGCAGCATACAGGGGGCGCCGACAGATACGCAGTATTTT
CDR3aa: CASSIQGAPTDTQYF

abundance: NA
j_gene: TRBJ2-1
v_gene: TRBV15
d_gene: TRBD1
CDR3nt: TGTGCCACCAGTACAGGGGTGCACAATGAGCAGTTCTTC
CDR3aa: CATSTGVHNEQFF

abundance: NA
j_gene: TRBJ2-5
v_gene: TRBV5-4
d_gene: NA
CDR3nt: TGTGCCAGCAGCGGTACAGGGATGGACGAGACCCAGTACTTC
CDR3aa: CASSGTGMDETQYF

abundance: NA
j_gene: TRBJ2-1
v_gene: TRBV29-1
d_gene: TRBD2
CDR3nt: TGCAGCGTTGGAGTACTAGCGGGGGACCCAAGCCATGAGCAGTTCTTC
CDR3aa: CSVGVLAGDPSHEQFF

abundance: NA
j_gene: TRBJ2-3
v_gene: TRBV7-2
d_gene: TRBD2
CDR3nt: TGTGCCAGCAGCTCTATCACTAGCGGGAGCGCAGATACGCAGTATTTT
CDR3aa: CASSSITSGSADTQYF

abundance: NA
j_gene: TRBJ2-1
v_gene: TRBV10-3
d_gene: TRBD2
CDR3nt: TGTGCCATCAGTAGCGGGAGCTACAATGAGCAGTTCTTC
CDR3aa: CAISSGSYNEQFF

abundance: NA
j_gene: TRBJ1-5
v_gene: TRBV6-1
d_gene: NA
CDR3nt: TGTGCCAGCAGTGAAGATCGGGGTCGGCGGCAGCCCCAGCATTTT
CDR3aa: CASSEDRGRRQPQHF

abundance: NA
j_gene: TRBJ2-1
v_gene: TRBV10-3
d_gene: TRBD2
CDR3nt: TGTGCCATCAGTGGACTAGCGGGAGTCAATGAGCAGTTCTTC
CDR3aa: CAISGLAGVNEQFF

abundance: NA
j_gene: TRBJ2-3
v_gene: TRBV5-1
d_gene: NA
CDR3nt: TGCGCCAGCAGCTTTGGGGGGATAATTGATACGCAGTATTTT
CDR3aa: CASSFGGIIDTQYF

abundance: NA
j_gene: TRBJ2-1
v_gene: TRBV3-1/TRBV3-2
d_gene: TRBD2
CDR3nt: TGTGCCAGCAGCCAAGGTCAGCGGGAGGGGGACAATGAGCAGTTCTTC
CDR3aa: CASSQGQREGDNEQFF

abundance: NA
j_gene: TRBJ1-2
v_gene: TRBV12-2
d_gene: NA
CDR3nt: TGTGCAAGTCGCTTCTACAGGTTCCACGCTGACTATGGCTACACCTTC
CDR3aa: CASRFYRFHADYGYTF

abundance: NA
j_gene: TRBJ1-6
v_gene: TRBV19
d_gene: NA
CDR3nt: TGTGCCAGTAGTATAACCCAGGGTCAAGAGCTATCACCCCTCCACTTT
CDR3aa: CASSITQGQELSPLHF

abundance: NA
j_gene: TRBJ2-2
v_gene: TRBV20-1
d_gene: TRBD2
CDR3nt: TGCAGTGCTAGTCGGGAGGGCATGGAGCTGTTTTTT
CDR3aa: CSASREGMELFF

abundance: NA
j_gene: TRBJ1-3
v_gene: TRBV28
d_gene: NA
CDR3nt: TGTGCCAGCAGTCCGCCCGACAGGATTGGAAACACCATATATTTT
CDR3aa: CASSPPDRIGNTIYF

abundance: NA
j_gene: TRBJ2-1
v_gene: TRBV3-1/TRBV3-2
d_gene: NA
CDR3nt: TGTGCCAGCAGCGAGCGGGCTAGCTCCTACAATGAGCAGTTCTTC
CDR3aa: CASSERASSYNEQFF

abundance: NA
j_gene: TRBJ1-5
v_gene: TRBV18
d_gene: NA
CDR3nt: TGTGCCAGCTCACCACTAGAGAGTCATCAGCCCCAGCATTTT
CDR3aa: CASSPLESHQPQHF

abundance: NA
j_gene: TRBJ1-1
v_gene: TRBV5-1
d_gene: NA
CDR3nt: TGCGCCAGCAGCTTGGTAGGGGCAGTTGAAGCTTTCTTT
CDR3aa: CASSLVGAVEAFF

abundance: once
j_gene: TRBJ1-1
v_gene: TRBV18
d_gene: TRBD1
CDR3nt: TGTGCCAGCTCGAGGGCAGGGGGCACTGAAGCTTTCTTT
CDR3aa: CASSRAGGTEAFF

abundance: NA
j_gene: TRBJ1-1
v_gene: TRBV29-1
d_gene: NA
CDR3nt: TGCAGCGTTGTCCCAAGTGTGGGCCTTACTACTGAAGCTTTCTTT
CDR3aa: CSVVPSVGLTTEAFF

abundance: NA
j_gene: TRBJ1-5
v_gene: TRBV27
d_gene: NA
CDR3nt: TGTGCCAGCAGTTTCAGTTACGGTCAGCGTCTGCCCCAGCATTTT
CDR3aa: CASSFSYGQRLPQHF

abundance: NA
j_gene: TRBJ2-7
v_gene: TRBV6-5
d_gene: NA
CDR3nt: TGTGCCAGCAGGGCTCAGGAGGGGTACGAGCAGTACTTC
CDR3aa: CASRAQEGYEQYF

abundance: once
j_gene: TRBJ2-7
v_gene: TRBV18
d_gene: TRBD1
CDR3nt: TGTGCCAGCTCACCGCAAAGGACAGGAGCCTACGGCAGCTCCTACGAGCAGTACTTC
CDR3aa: CASSPQRTGAYGSSYEQYF

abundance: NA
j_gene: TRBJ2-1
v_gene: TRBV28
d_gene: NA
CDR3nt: TGTGCCAGCAGTTCGGCAGGGCTCAACAATGAGCAGTTCTTC
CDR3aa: CASSSAGLNNEQFF

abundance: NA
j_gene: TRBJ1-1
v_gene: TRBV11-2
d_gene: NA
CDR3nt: TGTGCCAGCAGCTTGGAGGCGGAGACTGAAGCTTTCTTT
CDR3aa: CASSLEAETEAFF

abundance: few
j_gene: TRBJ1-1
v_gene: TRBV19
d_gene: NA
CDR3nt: TGTGCCAGTAGTAGGCAGGTAGACACTGAAGCTTTCTTT
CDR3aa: CASSRQVDTEAFF

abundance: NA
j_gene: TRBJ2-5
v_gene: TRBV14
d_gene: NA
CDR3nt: TGTGCCAGCAGCCAAGTCTACGGGTTCCAAGAGACCCAGTACTTC
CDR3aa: CASSQVYGFQETQYF

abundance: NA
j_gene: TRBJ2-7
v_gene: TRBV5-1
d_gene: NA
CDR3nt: TGCGCCAGCAGCGGCGGGGGTTTAGGGGGATACGAGCAGTACTTC
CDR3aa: CASSGGGLGGYEQYF

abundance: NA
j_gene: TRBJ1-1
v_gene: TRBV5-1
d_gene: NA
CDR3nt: TGCGCCAGCTTGAGCGGGGGCCTGAACACTGAAGCTTTCTTT
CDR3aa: CASLSGGLNTEAFF

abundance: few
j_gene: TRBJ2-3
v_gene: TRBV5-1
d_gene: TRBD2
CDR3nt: TGCGCCAGCAGCTTGTTAGCGGGGTACACAGATACGCAGTATTTT
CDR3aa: CASSLLAGYTDTQYF

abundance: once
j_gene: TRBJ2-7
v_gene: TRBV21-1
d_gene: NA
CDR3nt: TGTGCCAGCAGCAAAGTGATAGCGGGAGAACGCGAGCAGTACTTC
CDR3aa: CASSKVIAGEREQYF

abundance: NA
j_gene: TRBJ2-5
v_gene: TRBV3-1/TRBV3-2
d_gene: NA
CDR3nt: TGTGCCAGCAGCACCCGACAGGCTGGGGAGACCCAGTACTTC
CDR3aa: CASSTRQAGETQYF

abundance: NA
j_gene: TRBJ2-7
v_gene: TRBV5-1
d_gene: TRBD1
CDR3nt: TGCGCCAGCAGCTTGGGAAGGGGGCAACCATTGCCCTACGAGCAGTACTTC
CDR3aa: CASSLGRGQPLPYEQYF

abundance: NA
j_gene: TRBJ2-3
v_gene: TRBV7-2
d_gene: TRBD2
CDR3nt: TGTGCCAGCAGCTTACGGCTAGCGGGAAGGGGCACAGATACGCAGTATTTT
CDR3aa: CASSLRLAGRGTDTQYF

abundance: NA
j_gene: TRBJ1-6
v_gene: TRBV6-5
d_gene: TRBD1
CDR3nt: TGTGCCAGCAGTCCTACAGGGGATTCACCCCTCCACTTT
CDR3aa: CASSPTGDSPLHF

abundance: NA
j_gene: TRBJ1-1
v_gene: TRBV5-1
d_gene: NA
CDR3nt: TGCGCCAGCAGTCAGACAGGAAAGCCCACTGAAGCTTTCTTT
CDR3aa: CASSQTGKPTEAFF

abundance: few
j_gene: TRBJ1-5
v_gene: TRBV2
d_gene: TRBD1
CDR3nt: TGTGCCAGTGACAGGGATAACAATCAGCCCCAGCATTTT
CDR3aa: CASDRDNNQPQHF

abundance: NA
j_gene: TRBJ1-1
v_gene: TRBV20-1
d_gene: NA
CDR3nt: TGCAGTGCTCCCGTTATCACTGAAGCTTTCTTT
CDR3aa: CSAPVITEAFF